This entry concerns a single T cell receptor (beta chain). No antigen is known for it. V was pared by 1 base and J by 0 bases, with 10 bases of the junction left unmatched. The CDR3 is 19 amino acids. Germline V CDR1 and CDR2: SGHRS, YFSETQ. This entry belongs to a study of shared clonotypes between healthy human individuals. Study overall: Samples came from a couple of female and a few male donors aged 18 to 49. For every donor, three CD4 naive, three CD4 memory, two CD8 naive and one CD8 memory plates were used. Study-wide results and limits: The diversity represented, both genetic and in exposure history, was limited by few donors.

Genomic DNA of each subset was evenly split across several immunoSEQ plates. This table comes from immunoSEQ multiplex PCR, and its TCRdb copy is limited to in-frame clones, with some not included. The sample shows approximately 2,000,000 clones, approximately 90% of them seen only once. The origin of this receptor is a man aged 18 to 29 in good health. Some clones in this sample may be carry-over from other donors' samples. This chain links TRBV5-1 with TRBJ2-3; 11 nucleotides line up with TRBD2. The sample consisted of naive CD4+ T cells from PBMCs. Subset described: CD45RA+ positively selected. The CDR3 loop reads CASSLPLAGGFSSTDTQYF. DNA of the CDR3: TGCGCCAGCAGCTTGCCCCTAGCGGGAGGCTTTTCTAGCACAGATACGCAGTATTTT.